Below, 5 T cell receptor beta chains from the same sample are listed, as sequenced in a study of OX40 agonist ivuxolimab in advanced cancers. Sequenced by immunoSEQ multiplex PCR; TCRdb stores in-frame clones only, minus some. The sample records approximately 44,000 clones, around 86% being singletons. Sequenced material: CD4+ or CD8+ T cells sorted from blood, taken in a trial of the OX40 agonist ivuxolimab. The receptors come from an adult with an advanced solid tumor such as melanoma, head and neck, liver or kidney cancer.

This chain links TRBV7-9 with TRBJ2-7, with D tentatively TRBD2 (7 bases). From germline, CDR1 is SEHNR and CDR2 FQNEAQ (reference sequence). The CDR3 has 17 amino acids. Trimming took 4 bases from V and 0 from J, leaving 19 bases between them. The CDR3 coding sequence is TGTGCCAGCAGCTCGATAGAGGGGGGGGTTAGCTCCTACGAGCAGTACTTC. It specifies CASSSIEGGVSSYEQYF.

The chain couples TRBV7-9 to TRBJ2-1; D might be TRBD1 or TRBD2, each matching 5 bases. Trimming left V 7 bases short and J 6 bases short, with 25 bases between. CDR3 length: 17 amino acids. In germline, CDR1 is SEHNR, CDR2 FQNEAQ (reference sequence). The CDR3 DNA reads as TGTGCCAGCATCCACGGGGCTATTCAAATGCCTACCAATGAGCAGTTCTTC. This codes for CASIHGAIQMPTNEQFF.

The chain employs TRBV6-5 and TRBJ2-7; D might be TRBD1 or TRBD2, each matching 5 bases. Germline V gene lookup returns CDR1 MNHEY and CDR2 SVGAGI. This CDR3 contains 14 residues. Trimming took off 7 bases at V and 4 bases at J, with 17 bases between the two ends. For the CDR3, the DNA is TGTGCCAGCAACCCTAGTGGGGGAGATTACGAGCAGTACTTC. As protein: CASNPSGGDYEQYF.

The rearrangement uses TRBV7-2 and TRBJ1-5; 8 bases align to TRBD1. The CDR3 runs to 13 residues. The V and J ends lost 4 bases and 6 bases, in that order; junction bases with no gene match: 2. Germline assignment: CDR1 SGHTA and CDR2 FQGNSA. The CDR3 spells CASSWTGFQPQHF. In nucleotides, the CDR3 is TGTGCCAGCAGCTGGACAGGGTTTCAGCCCCAGCATTTT.

The chain joins TRBV2 to TRBJ2-5, with D possibly matching TRBD2 (7 bases). The germline V gene encodes CDR1 SNHLY and CDR2 FYNNEI. This CDR3 comprises 17 residues. Trimming shortened V by 2 bases and J by 4 bases, and 20 bases separated the two germline ends. This CDR3 reads CASSEKTSGGAVETQYF. The CDR3, as DNA: TGTGCCAGCAGTGAAAAAACTAGTGGGGGGGCGGTAGAGACCCAGTACTTC.